What follows describes a single T cell receptor (beta chain). It lacks a known antigen. It has no much larger one-base neighbor in the sample; base qualities were not kept. The CDR3 covers 15 residues, taking in both the cysteine and the phenylalanine. The read is trimmed to its CDR3 DNA, 45 bases read in frame from base 1. The germline V gene (reference sequence) sets CDR1 to SEHNR and CDR2 to FQNEAQ. V was cut back by 3 bases and J by 8 bases, leaving a gap of 17 bases between them. This entry is derived from a study of cytomegalovirus exposure and HLA in healthy donors (dated by TCRdb to between 2016 and 2019). In the study overall: In an earlier analysis of about 560 of the donors, approximately 300 Gb of sequence data and just under 120 million unique TCR beta sequences from about 179 million T cells were reported. About 310 gigabases of sequencing data and approximately 85 million unique TCR sequences were included in an early release covering several hundred HLA-typed donors. Of the roughly 400 genotyped donors, about 80% fell in the genetic ancestry cluster associated with self-reported Caucasian donors. The study was designed to test whether signatures of past pathogen exposure could be identified by cataloging public T cell receptors. The study profiled the T cell repertoires of around 700 subjects by immunosequencing and related them to cytomegalovirus serostatus. Along with the roughly 670-subject first cohort, a separate validation cohort of over 90 different subjects was used. To predict cytomegalovirus infection status, the study combined high-throughput TCR immunosequencing, statistical association of individual TCRs with disease status, and machine learning. A later analysis re-examined previously published TCR beta repertoires from about 670 donors and added high-resolution HLA genotyping to investigate patterns of TCR occurrence. In the later analysis, no new phenotypic data were used to find candidate immune exposures; instead, reliance was placed on TCR beta sequences and their occurrence across donors. To decide whether each TCR beta V gene segment behaved as functional or pseudogenic, an earlier analysis of some 600 of the donors relied on high-throughput TCR beta sequencing. Alongside the repertoire data, information on donor age, sex, ethnicity and CMV serostatus was compiled. A later genetic analysis used genome-wide SNP genotypes for about three fifths of the roughly 700 donors, treating that subset as a discovery cohort. Every discovery cohort repertoire had been produced on one sequencing platform. Both class I and class II loci were covered by HLA typing, at four-digit resolution. Typing coverage differed by locus: A, B, C, DRB1 and DQB1 were typed in about 620-630 donors, DQA1 in approximately 520, DPA1 in 600 to 610, and DPB1 in 472. Because of strong linkage in the cohort, roughly five DR-DQ haplotypes were treated as single units for association and clustering. Among 398 genotyped donors of the cohort, an average of about 240,000 unique TCR beta nucleotide sequences were sequenced per donor, around 18% of them non-productive.

In total, 630 or so healthy bone marrow donors made up the cohort. Cohort members were all nominally healthy when sampled, although unrecorded immune exposures were likely present. The donor tested CMV seronegative and was one of the 352 seronegative cohort members. A peripheral blood sample was provided by each donor, and peripheral blood mononuclear cells were used for TCR beta sequencing. The Qiagen DNeasy Blood Extraction Kit was used to extract genomic DNA from the blood cell samples. The library was produced with the immunoSEQ multiplex PCR assay. The multiplex PCR relied on a mix of 60 forward primers for TCR Vbeta segments and 13 reverse primers for TCR Jbeta segments. The CDR3 region of rearranged TCR beta genes was amplified from genomic DNA by a multiplex PCR assay. On the Illumina HiSeq System, the amplified TCR beta libraries were sequenced as 87-base-pair reads. As for the original processing: A later analysis counted approximately 84 million unique TCR beta chains across the 550 to 700 repertoires, and 10 million to 11 million of these chains were shared by at least two donors. Raw reads were error-corrected and collapsed into unique sequences with a nearest-neighbor algorithm that merged closely related sequences to remove PCR and sequencing errors. Alignment of CDR3 sequences to IMGT reference sequences was used to assign V, D and J gene segments. For a sequence to be retained, a match of at least six nucleotides to both a V gene segment and a J gene segment was required. Rearrangements were called productive when the CDR3 lacked stop codons and stayed in frame with V and J; all others were non-productive. Following IMGT convention, CDR3 was defined as the stretch from the second conserved V-encoded cysteine to the conserved J-encoded phenylalanine. The earlier analysis of about 590 of the donors excluded sequences that lacked an unambiguous match to a single V gene segment. An earlier analysis of under 750 of the donors called V segments functional above 56.7% productive rearrangements and segregating when the between-donor standard deviation exceeded 5%. A statistical classification framework was built for diagnosing cytomegalovirus status from the catalog of TCR beta chain sequences. A later analysis assigned V and J genes by comparing TCR nucleotide sequences with IMGT/GENE-DB human TR gene sequences. In a later analysis, CDR3 sequences and most-parsimonious VDJ recombination scenarios were assigned using the TCRdist pipeline. In a later analysis, every TCR beta chain was defined by the combination of its CDR3 amino acid sequence and its V-gene family, and reads without a unique V-gene family were dropped. To address suspected cross-contamination and a sequencing artifact, a later analysis removed a few hundred highly shared, low-generation-probability nucleotide sequences. A later analysis calculated a clonal expansion index for each public chain from normalized within-repertoire ranks of inferred template counts. In a later analysis, generation probabilities were computed using a VDJ recombination model fitted to out-of-frame rearrangements, and the results were checked against IGoR. In a later analysis, TCR-TCR, TCR-HLA and TCR-CMV co-occurrence was scored with hypergeometric tests, and a repertoire-size bias correction was applied to TCR pairs. To estimate false discovery rates, a later analysis permuted the HLA or CMV assignments 20 times. In a later analysis, co-occurring TCRs were grouped using DBSCAN, with TCRdist sequence similarity added in when clustering inside HLA-allele-positive subsets. Repertoires with fewer than 30,000 or more than 120,000 public chains, plus five repertoires with anomalous nucleotide sharing, were excluded from co-occurrence clustering. This immuneACCESS table, as held by TCRdb, lists in-frame sequences with V and J called but not all clones. Of the missing ones, under half trace to an unresolved V gene in checked studies; the others have no known cause. D and trimming come from the DNA, and the V and J calls and clone size come from that table. The sample table lists about 110,000 clones, roughly 77% of them with a count of one. 2.5% of the sample is taken by the ten largest.

Here is what the overall study found, with its caveats: A cluster of highly shared sequence variants was judged likely to be a technical artifact of the sequencing pipeline. In a later analysis, HLA-associated TCR beta chains were found to be more clonally expanded and to have lower generation probabilities than equally common non-associated chains. Strong co-occurrence of HLA alleles, especially DR and DQ, made assigning TCR associations to individual alleles difficult. The only immune exposure information available for the cohort was CMV serostatus. A further reported finding was that TCR beta sequences accurately predicted the HLA-A and HLA-B alleles for most subjects in the first cohort. The presence/absence analyses assumed that sequencing depth was roughly uniform across donors, and that assumption may not be true. The study gave a list of under 200 TCR beta chains associated with cytomegalovirus. In this cohort, only TCR beta chains were sequenced, and detectable features were limited by the absence of alpha or paired-chain data. While some public TCRs were present in many individuals, most TCR sequences turned up only very rarely across donors. It was suggested by the authors that the approach could potentially be generalized to other disease states and immunological phenotypes. The classifier was reported to diagnose cytomegalovirus status with high specificity and sensitivity in both the original cohort and the validation cohort. According to a later analysis, parvovirus B19, influenza, CMV and Epstein-Barr virus appeared linked to several top co-occurrence clusters. Correlated functional status among segregating V segments might reflect linkage disequilibrium, but an unknown experimental factor could not be ruled out. An association between a missense DCLRE1C variant and V-gene and J-gene trimming of TCR beta chains was found in a later genetic analysis and replicated in an independent cohort. In an earlier analysis of some 500 of the donors, most TCR beta V segments appeared in productive rearrangements about 87% or about 30% of the time, broadly matching IMGT annotations. The 87-base-pair reads could not distinguish some IMGT-functional V segments, including TRBV6-2 and TRBV6-3, so those segments were excluded. A later analysis associated 15,000 to 20,000 TCR beta sequences with specific HLA alleles at a false discovery rate of 0.05. According to a later analysis, TCR association rates differed among HLA loci, with DRB1 alleles showing the most associated TCRs and HLA-C alleles showing the fewest. A few of the identified cytomegalovirus-associated TCR beta chains were confirmed in vitro to be specific for cytomegalovirus antigens. Because HLA typing was missing for some donors at each locus, association tests included only the typed subset. A later analysis found that most CMV-associated TCR beta chains appeared HLA-restricted, with HLA associations seemingly driven largely by CMV exposure. In a later genetic analysis, fewer N-insertions in productive TCRs were reported among donors in an Asian-associated ancestry cluster than the roughly 700-donor mean. Because counts were too low, 15 to 20 rarely observed V segments, including chromosome 9 orphons, were left out of the earlier analysis of 587 of the donors.

The clonotype comes from a man between 35 and 55 years old in good health and CMV-seronegative. In this chain, TRBV7-9 is recombined with TRBJ2-1; TRBD2 is perhaps the D gene, given 6 matching bases. Sequencing was carried out using PBMCs. In nucleotide form, the sequence is TGTGCCAGCAGCTTGTCAGGAAATCCGGGGGATGAGCAGTTCTTC. It is translated as CASSLSGNPGDEQFF.